These T cell receptor beta chains were read from a single sample in a study of T cells in Graves' hyperthyroidism and ophthalmopathy. TCRdb passed the multiplex PCR reads through MiXCR, listing each CDR3 protein once. The table has 380,000 or so distinct CDR3 sequences, about a fifth seen once. What was sequenced was blood. All receptors come from a woman between 18 and 29 years old with Graves' hyperthyroidism. The CDR3 runs from the conserved cysteine through the conserved F or W. The D gene is left open where the match is weak. A clone size is listed for some rows: how often the clone was seen (once, few, many), or a class if it is expanded.

v_gene,abundance,j_gene,d_gene,CDR3nt,CDR3aa
TRBV6-2/TRBV6-3,-,TRBJ1-1,-,TGTGCCAGCGGACTTTATGTGGGGGGGACTTTCTTT,CASGLYVGGTFF
TRBV6-5,many,TRBJ1-3,-,TGTGCCAGCAGATTTGGACTAGCTAGCTCTGGAAACACCATATATTTT,CASRFGLASSGNTIYF
TRBV11-3,-,TRBJ1-3,-,TGTGCCAGCAGCCTGAGGTCGAACTCTGGAAACACCATATATTTT,CASSLRSNSGNTIYF
TRBV5-1,-,TRBJ2-5,-,TGCGCCAGCAGCCACGGAGTCCAAGAGACCCAGTACTTC,CASSHGVQETQYF
TRBV6-1,many,TRBJ1-1,-,TGTGCCAGCAGTACCTGGGGGCGGAATGAAGCTTTCTTT,CASSTWGRNEAFF
TRBV27,many,TRBJ2-4,-,TGTGCCAGCAGCTACGGGACAAATAGTAACATTCAGTACTTC,CASSYGTNSNIQYF
TRBV2,many,TRBJ2-5,-,TGTGCCAGCGGGGAACTCCTAAAGACCCAGTACTTC,CASGELLKTQYF
TRBV3-1,few,TRBJ2-4,-,TGTGCCAGCAGCCAAGATCCCGTGGGTACCAAAAACATTCAGTACTTC,CASSQDPVGTKNIQYF
TRBV25-1,-,TRBJ1-5,-,TGTGCCAGCAGTGGAGACGGTGGAAGTCAGCCCCAGCATTTT,CASSGDGGSQPQHF
TRBV6-5,-,TRBJ1-1,TRBD1,TGTGCCAGCAGTTACTCCCAGGGGGCGTACACTGAAGCTTTCTTT,CASSYSQGAYTEAFF
TRBV6-1,-,TRBJ2-2,-,TGTGCCAGCAGTGGGACAAGGGAGCTGTTTTTT,CASSGTRELFF
TRBV12-3/TRBV12-4,many,TRBJ2-1,-,TGTGCCAGCAGTGGGGGGCATGAGCAGTTCTTC,CASSGGHEQFF
TRBV10-3,many,TRBJ2-2,-,TGTGCCATCAGTGAGTCCGGGACAAGGAACACCGGGGAGCTGTTTTTT,CAISESGTRNTGELFF
TRBV11-2,many,TRBJ2-5,TRBD2,TGTGCCAGCAGCCCCGGACTAGCGGGGGTGGAGACCCAGTACTTC,CASSPGLAGVETQYF
TRBV20-1,many,TRBJ1-5,TRBD1,TGCAGTGCTAGAGACGACCACGACAGGGCCATCAATCAGCCCCAGCATTTT,CSARDDHDRAINQPQHF
TRBV7-2,once,TRBJ1-2,-,TGTGCCAGCAGCTTAGTTCGGCGGACCTATGGCTACACCTTC,CASSLVRRTYGYTF
TRBV18,many,TRBJ1-5,-,TGTGCCAGCTCACCCTTTCAGCGGGGATACAATCAGCCCCAGCATTTT,CASSPFQRGYNQPQHF
TRBV5-5,many,TRBJ1-1,-,TGTGCCAGCAGATACAGGGAATTCACTGAAGCTTTCTTT,CASRYREFTEAFF
TRBV7-8,many,TRBJ2-7,-,TGTGCCAGCAGCTTAGCCCCGGTCTCCTACGAGCAGTACTTC,CASSLAPVSYEQYF
TRBV10-3,-,TRBJ1-1,TRBD1,TGTGCCATCAGTTGGACAGGGAACACTGAAGCTTTCTTT,CAISWTGNTEAFF
TRBV28,medium-sized,TRBJ1-1,TRBD1,TGTGCCAGCAGTTTAGCTGCCGGACAGGGGGTTGAAACTGAAGCTTTCTTT,CASSLAAGQGVETEAFF
TRBV7-3,many,TRBJ1-3,-,TGTGCCAGCAGCTCCGATCCTGAAAACACCATATATTTT,CASSSDPENTIYF
TRBV6-1,many,TRBJ1-5,-,TGTGCCAGCAGTGAGACAGGTTTGGATCAGCCCCAGCATTTT,CASSETGLDQPQHF
TRBV18,few,TRBJ2-7,-,TGTGCCAGCTCGGCGGGACGGTCCTCCTACGAGCAGTACTTC,CASSAGRSSYEQYF
TRBV12-3/TRBV12-4,many,TRBJ2-5,-,TGTGCCAGCAGTACGACAGGACTCCAAGAGACCCAGTACTTC,CASSTTGLQETQYF
TRBV6-5,-,TRBJ1-2,TRBD1,TGTGCCAGCAGTTCCTCAGGATTCGGGACAGGGTATGGCTACACCTTC,CASSSSGFGTGYGYTF
TRBV5-6,many,TRBJ1-5,-,TGTGCCAGCAGCTCGACAACGCAGGGTGTTAATCAGCCCCAGCATTTT,CASSSTTQGVNQPQHF
TRBV15,many,TRBJ2-5,-,TGTGCCACCAGCAGAGATATGGGGATTCAAGAGACCCAGTACTTC,CATSRDMGIQETQYF
TRBV6-1,-,TRBJ1-1,-,TGTGCCAGCAGTGAACGGGGGGGCCGGAACACCGAAGCTTTCTTT,CASSERGGRNTEAFF
TRBV9,few,TRBJ1-3,-,TGTGCCAGCAGCCCGGGCTACGGAGGGAACACCATATATTTT,CASSPGYGGNTIYF
TRBV20-1,many,TRBJ1-5,-,TGCAGTGCTTCTCCGATAGGGTTTAGCAATCAGCCCCAGCATTTT,CSASPIGFSNQPQHF
TRBV18,many,TRBJ1-1,-,TGTGCCAGCTCACCACGGACCCCGGGGCAACACAATGAAGCTTTCTTT,CASSPRTPGQHNEAFF
TRBV2,many,TRBJ1-1,-,TGTGCCAGCAGTGTGGTAGAGGGGCGGGGGACTGAAGCTTTCTTT,CASSVVEGRGTEAFF
TRBV12-3/TRBV12-4,-,TRBJ1-2,-,TGTGCCAGCAGTCTTCGGTGCGGCTATGGCTACACCTTC,CASSLRCGYGYTF
TRBV12-3/TRBV12-4,many,TRBJ2-5,-,TGTGCCAGCAGTTCCTTAGAAGAGACCCAGTACTTC,CASSSLEETQYF
TRBV28,-,TRBJ2-5,-,TGTGCCAGCAGAATCGGGGACAACAAAAGAGAGACCCAGTACTTC,CASRIGDNKRETQYF
TRBV12-3/TRBV12-4,-,TRBJ1-3,-,TGTGCCAGCAGTCCTTCTCAGGGGAAATCTGGAAACACCATATATTTT,CASSPSQGKSGNTIYF
TRBV15,many,TRBJ1-1,-,TGTGCCACCAGCAGAGATCCCGAGGACATTGAAGCTTTCTTT,CATSRDPEDIEAFF
TRBV28,many,TRBJ2-6,-,TGTGCCAGCAGGGAATGGGGGGCGCTTGGGGCCAACGTCCTGACTTTC,CASREWGALGANVLTF
TRBV7-8,-,TRBJ1-2,-,TGTGCCAGCAGCTTAGTTTATGTTCGGCAGGGCTATGGCTACACCTTC,CASSLVYVRQGYGYTF
TRBV12-5,many,TRBJ1-1,TRBD1,TGTGCTAGTGGCCAAGGGGGCAGGGGGCTGCTCCCGAACACTGAAGCTTTCTTT,CASGQGGRGLLPNTEAFF
TRBV13,-,TRBJ1-1,TRBD1,TGTGCCAGCAGCACCTTACAGGGGGTTGTGGGCACTGAAGCTTTCTTT,CASSTLQGVVGTEAFF
TRBV5-6,many,TRBJ2-7,-,TGTGCCAGCAGCAGCAGCGGCCGCACCTACGAGCAGTACTTC,CASSSSGRTYEQYF
TRBV28,many,TRBJ1-2,-,TGTGCCAGCAGGAGGTCGTTTCGGCAGGTGGGGCGGGGCTACACCTTC,CASRRSFRQVGRGYTF
TRBV3-1,few,TRBJ1-2,-,TGTGCCAGCAGCCAACATCCAGGGATAGATGGCTACACCTTC,CASSQHPGIDGYTF
TRBV12-3/TRBV12-4,-,TRBJ2-7,TRBD1,TGTGCCAGCAGTTCCGACAGGGCCCTCTACGAGCAGTACTTC,CASSSDRALYEQYF
TRBV2,many,TRBJ2-5,-,TGTGCCAGCAGTGATGATGAGGGGGAAGAGACCCAGTACTTC,CASSDDEGEETQYF
TRBV27,many,TRBJ2-4,-,TGTGCCAGCGGCAGACAGGGAGGACCCATTCAGTACTTC,CASGRQGGPIQYF
TRBV27,many,TRBJ1-2,TRBD1,TGTGCCAGCAGAGATTCGGGACAGGGGGGAGGCTACACCTTC,CASRDSGQGGGYTF
TRBV3-1,many,TRBJ2-5,-,TGTGCCAGCAGCCAAGATTTTAGGAAAGAGACCCAGTACTTC,CASSQDFRKETQYF
TRBV6-1,few,TRBJ1-6,-,TGTGCCAGCAGTGAAGGTCTTTATAATTCACCCCTCCACTTT,CASSEGLYNSPLHF
TRBV7-8,many,TRBJ1-6,-,TGTGCCAGCAGCTTAGCGCCCGGGTTAAATTCACCCCTCCACTTT,CASSLAPGLNSPLHF
TRBV29-1,once,TRBJ2-4,-,TGCAGCGTTGATGACAGGGCCAAAAACATTCAGTACTTC,CSVDDRAKNIQYF
TRBV12-3/TRBV12-4,many,TRBJ1-2,-,TGTGCCAGCAGTTTATCGGGCGCCTCAATTGGCTACACCTTC,CASSLSGASIGYTF
TRBV6-5,many,TRBJ1-2,TRBD1,TGTGCCAGCAGTCACAATTATGGACAGGCCTCGAGTGGCTACACCTTC,CASSHNYGQASSGYTF
TRBV12-3/TRBV12-4,few,TRBJ1-1,-,TGTGCCAGCAGTCTTAGACAGCTTGAAGCTTTCTTT,CASSLRQLEAFF
TRBV20-1,many,TRBJ1-2,-,TGCAGTGGTATTTCCCAGCAGGGGTATGGCTACACCTTC,CSGISQQGYGYTF
TRBV4-1,many,TRBJ1-5,-,TGCGCCAGCAGCCAAGACCAGATCATACAGCCCCAGCATTTT,CASSQDQIIQPQHF
TRBV10-1,many,TRBJ1-3,-,TGCGCCAGCAGTGAGGACACGGCTGGAAACACCATATATTTT,CASSEDTAGNTIYF
TRBV9,-,TRBJ2-6,-,TGTGCCAGCAGCGTAGCTAAAGGGGCCAACGTCCTGACTTTC,CASSVAKGANVLTF